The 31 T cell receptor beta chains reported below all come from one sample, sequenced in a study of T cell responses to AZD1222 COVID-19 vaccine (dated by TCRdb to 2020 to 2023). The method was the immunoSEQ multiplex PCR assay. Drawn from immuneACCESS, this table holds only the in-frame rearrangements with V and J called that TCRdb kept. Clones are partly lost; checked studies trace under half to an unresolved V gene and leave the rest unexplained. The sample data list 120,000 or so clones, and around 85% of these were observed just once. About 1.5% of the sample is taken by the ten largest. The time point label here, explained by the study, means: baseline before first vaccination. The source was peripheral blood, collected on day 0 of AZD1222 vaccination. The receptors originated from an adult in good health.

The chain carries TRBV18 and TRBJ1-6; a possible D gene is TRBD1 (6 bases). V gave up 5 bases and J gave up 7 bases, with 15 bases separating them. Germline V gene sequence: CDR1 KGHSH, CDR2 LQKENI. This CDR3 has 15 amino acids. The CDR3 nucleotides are TGTGCCAGCTCATCAGGGGTAACCGGGAATTCACCCCTCCACTTT. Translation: CASSSGVTGNSPLHF.

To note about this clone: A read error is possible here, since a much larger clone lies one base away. CDR3 region: CASSLESYEQYF. In DNA, the CDR3 is TGTGCCAGCAGCTTAGAGTCCTACGAGCAGTACTTC. V gene TRBV13 combines with J gene TRBJ2-7; D remains unclear. The V gene lost 1 base and the J gene lost 1 base, with 2 bases spanning the gap. Germline V gene sequence: CDR1 PRHDT, CDR2 FYEKMQ (reference sequence). This CDR3 has 12 residues.

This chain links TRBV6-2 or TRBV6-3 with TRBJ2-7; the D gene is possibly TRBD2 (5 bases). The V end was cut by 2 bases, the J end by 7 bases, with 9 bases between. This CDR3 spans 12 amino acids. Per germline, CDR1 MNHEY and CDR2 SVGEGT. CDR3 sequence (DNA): TGTGCCAGCAGTTACCCCCAGCGGGAGCAGTACTTC. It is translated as CASSYPQREQYF.

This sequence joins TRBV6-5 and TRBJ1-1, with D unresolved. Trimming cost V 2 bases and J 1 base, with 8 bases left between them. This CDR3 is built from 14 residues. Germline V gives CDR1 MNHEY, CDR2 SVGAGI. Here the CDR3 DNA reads TGTGCCAGCAGTTACAAACGGAGGAACACTGAAGCTTTCTTT. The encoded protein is CASSYKRRNTEAFF.

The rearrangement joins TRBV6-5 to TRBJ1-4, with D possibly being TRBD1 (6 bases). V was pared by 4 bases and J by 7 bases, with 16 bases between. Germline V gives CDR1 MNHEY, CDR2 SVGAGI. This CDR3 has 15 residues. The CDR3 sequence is CASSSPSGASEKLFF. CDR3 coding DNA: TGTGCCAGCAGTTCTCCTTCAGGGGCGAGTGAAAAACTGTTTTTT.

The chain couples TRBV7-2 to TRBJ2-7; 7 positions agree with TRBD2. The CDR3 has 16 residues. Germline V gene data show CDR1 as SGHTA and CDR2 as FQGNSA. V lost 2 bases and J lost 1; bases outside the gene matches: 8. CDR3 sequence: CASSLLRGYTSYEQYF. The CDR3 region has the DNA TGTGCCAGCAGCTTACTGCGGGGGTATACTTCCTACGAGCAGTACTTC.

This CDR3 is CASSYSIINTEAFF. The CDR3 nucleotides read TGTGCCAGCAGTTACTCGATTATTAACACTGAAGCTTTCTTT. The chain is built from TRBV6-5 and TRBJ1-1; D unclear. The CDR3 consists of 14 residues. The ends were cut back, 0 bases at V and 2 bases at J, with 7 bases in the middle. Germline V gene sequence: CDR1 MNHEY, CDR2 SVGAGI.

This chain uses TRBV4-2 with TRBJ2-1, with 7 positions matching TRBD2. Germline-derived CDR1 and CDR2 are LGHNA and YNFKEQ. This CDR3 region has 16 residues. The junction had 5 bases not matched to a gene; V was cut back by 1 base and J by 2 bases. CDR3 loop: CASSQGLAAPYNEQFF. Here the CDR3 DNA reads TGTGCCAGCAGCCAAGGTCTAGCGGCACCCTACAATGAGCAGTTCTTC.

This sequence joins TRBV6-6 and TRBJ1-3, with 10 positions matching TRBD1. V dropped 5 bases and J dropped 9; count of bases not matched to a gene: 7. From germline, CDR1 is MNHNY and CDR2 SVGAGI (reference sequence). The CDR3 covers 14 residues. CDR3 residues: CASSTGTGASTIYF. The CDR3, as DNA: TGTGCCAGCAGTACGGGGACAGGGGCTAGCACCATATATTTT.

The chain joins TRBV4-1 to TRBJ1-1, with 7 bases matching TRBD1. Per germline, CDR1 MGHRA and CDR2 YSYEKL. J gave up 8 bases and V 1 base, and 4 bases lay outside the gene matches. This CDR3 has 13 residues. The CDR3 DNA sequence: TGCGCCAGCAGCCAAGCCGACAGGGTGGAAGCTTTCTTT. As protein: CASSQADRVEAFF.

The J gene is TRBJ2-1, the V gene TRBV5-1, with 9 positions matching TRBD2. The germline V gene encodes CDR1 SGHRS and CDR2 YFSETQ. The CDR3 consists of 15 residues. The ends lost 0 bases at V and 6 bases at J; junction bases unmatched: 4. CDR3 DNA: TGCGCCAGCAGCTTGGTCGCTAGCGGGGTCAATGAGCAGTTCTTC. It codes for CASSLVASGVNEQFF.

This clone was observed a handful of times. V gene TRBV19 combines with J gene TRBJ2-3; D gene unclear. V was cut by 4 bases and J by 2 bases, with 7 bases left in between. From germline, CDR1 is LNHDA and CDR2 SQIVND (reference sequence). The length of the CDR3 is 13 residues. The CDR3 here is CASSKGLTDTQYF. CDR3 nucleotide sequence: TGTGCCAGTAGTAAGGGCCTCACAGATACGCAGTATTTT.

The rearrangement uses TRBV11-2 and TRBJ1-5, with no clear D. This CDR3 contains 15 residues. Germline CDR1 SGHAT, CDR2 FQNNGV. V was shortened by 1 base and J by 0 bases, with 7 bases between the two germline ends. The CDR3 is CASSLGALSNQPQHF. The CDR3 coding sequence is TGTGCCAGCAGCTTAGGGGCCCTTAGCAATCAGCCCCAGCATTTT.

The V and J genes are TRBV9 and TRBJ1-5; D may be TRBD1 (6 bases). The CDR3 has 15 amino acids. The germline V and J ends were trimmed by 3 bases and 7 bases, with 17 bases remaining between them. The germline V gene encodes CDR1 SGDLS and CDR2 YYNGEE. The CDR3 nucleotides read TGTGCCAGCAGCGCAGGGGCGGGGCGGGAGCAGCCCCAGCATTTT. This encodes CASSAGAGREQPQHF.

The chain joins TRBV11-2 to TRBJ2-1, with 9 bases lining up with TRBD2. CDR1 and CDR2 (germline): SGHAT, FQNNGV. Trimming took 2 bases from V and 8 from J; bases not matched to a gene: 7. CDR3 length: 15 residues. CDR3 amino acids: CASSLPAGGRDEQFF. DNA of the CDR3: TGTGCCAGCAGCTTACCGGCGGGGGGGCGGGATGAGCAGTTCTTC.

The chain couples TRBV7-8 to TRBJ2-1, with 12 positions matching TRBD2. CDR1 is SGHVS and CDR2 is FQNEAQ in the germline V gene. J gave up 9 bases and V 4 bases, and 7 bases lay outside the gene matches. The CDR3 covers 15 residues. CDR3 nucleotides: TGTGCCAGCAGCTCTAGCGGGAGGGCCCCTGGTGAGCAGTTCTTC. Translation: CASSSSGRAPGEQFF.

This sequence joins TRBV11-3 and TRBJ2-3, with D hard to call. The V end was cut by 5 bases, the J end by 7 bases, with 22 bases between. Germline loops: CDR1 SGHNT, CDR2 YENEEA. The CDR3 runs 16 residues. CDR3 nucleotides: TGTGCCAGCAGCCCCCTGGAGTCTAGTGGCCGTAATACGCAGTATTTT. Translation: CASSPLESSGRNTQYF.

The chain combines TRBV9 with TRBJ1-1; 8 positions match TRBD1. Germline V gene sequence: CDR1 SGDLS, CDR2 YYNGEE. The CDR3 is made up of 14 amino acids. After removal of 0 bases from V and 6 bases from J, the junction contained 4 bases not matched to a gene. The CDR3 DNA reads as TGTGCCAGCAGCGTAGGGACAGGGTATGCTGAAGCTTTCTTT. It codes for CASSVGTGYAEAFF.

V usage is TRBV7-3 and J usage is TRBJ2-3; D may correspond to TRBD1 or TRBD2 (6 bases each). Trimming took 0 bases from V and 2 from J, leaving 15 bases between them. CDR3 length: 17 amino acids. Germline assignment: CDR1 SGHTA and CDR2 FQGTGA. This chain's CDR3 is CASSLTGGKTFTDTQYF. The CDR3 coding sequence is TGTGCCAGCAGCTTAACCGGGGGCAAAACCTTCACAGATACGCAGTATTTT.

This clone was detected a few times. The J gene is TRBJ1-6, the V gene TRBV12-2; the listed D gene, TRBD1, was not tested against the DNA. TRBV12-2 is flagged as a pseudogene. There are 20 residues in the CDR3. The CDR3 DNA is TGTGCAAGTCGTCCGCCCCCTCCTCAGGACAGTAGCTCCTATAATTCACCCCTCCACTTT. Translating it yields CASRPPPPQDSSSYNSPLHF.

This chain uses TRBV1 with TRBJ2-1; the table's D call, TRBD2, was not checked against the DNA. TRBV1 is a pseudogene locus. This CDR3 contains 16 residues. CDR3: CTSSQDWPGAYNEQFF. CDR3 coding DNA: TGCACCAGCAGCCAAGACTGGCCGGGGGCCTACAATGAGCAGTTCTTC.

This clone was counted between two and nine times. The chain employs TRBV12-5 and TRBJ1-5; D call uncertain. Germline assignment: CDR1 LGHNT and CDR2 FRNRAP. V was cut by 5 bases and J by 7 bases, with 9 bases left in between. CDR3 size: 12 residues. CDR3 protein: CASGLGTQPQHF. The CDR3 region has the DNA TGTGCTAGTGGTCTGGGTACCCAGCCCCAGCATTTT. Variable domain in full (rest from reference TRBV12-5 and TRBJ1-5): DARVTQTPRHKVTEMGQEVTMRCQPILGHNTVFWYRQTMMQGLELLAYFRNRAPLDDSGMPKDRFSAEMPDATLATLKIQPSEPRDSAVYFCASGLGTQPQHFGDGTRLSIL.

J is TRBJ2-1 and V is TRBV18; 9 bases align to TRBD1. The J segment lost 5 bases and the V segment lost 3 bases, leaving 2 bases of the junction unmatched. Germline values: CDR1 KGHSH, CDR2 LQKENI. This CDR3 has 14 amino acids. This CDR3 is CASSPGTGNNEQFF. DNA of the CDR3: TGTGCCAGCTCACCCGGGACAGGGAACAATGAGCAGTTCTTC.

The CDR3 loop is CASSLGGGGSNQPQHF. CDR3 DNA sequence: TGTGCCAGCAGCTTAGGTGGAGGGGGGAGCAATCAGCCCCAGCATTTT. The chain carries TRBV11-2 and TRBJ1-5; the D gene is possibly TRBD1 (6 bases). This CDR3 contains 16 residues. The V end was cut by 1 base, the J end by 1 base, with 11 bases between. The germline CDR1 and CDR2 sequences are SGHAT and FQNNGV.

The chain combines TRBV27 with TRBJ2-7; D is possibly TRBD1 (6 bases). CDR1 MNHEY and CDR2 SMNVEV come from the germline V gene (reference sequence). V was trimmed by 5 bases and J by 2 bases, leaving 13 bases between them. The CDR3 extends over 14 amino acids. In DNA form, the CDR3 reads TGTGCCAGCAGTAGGGGGACAAGGCCCTACGAGCAGTACTTC. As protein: CASSRGTRPYEQYF.

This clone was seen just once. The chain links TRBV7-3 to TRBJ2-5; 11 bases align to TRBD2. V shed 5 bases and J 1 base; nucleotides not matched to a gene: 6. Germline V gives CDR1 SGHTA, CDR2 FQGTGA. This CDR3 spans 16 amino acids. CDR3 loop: CASSASSGGTQETQYF. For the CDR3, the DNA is TGTGCCAGCAGCGCTTCTAGCGGGGGGACCCAAGAGACCCAGTACTTC. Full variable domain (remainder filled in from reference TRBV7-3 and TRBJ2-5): GAGVSQTPSNKVTEKGKYVELRCDPISGHTALYWYRQSLGQGPEFLIYFQGTGAADDSGLPNDRFFAVRPEGSVSTLKIQRTERGDSAVYLCASSASSGGTQETQYFGPGTRLLVL.

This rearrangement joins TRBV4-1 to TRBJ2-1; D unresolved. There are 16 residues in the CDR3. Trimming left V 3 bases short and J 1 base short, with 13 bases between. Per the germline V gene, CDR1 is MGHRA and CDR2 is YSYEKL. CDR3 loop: CASSQARRTSYNEQFF. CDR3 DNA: TGCGCCAGCAGCCAGGCGCGGCGTACATCCTACAATGAGCAGTTCTTC.

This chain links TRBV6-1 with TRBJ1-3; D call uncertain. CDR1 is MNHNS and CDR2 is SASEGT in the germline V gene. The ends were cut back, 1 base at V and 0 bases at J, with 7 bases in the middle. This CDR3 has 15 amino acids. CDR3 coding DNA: TGTGCCAGCAGTGAAGGAGGCAGCTCTGGAAACACCATATATTTT. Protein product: CASSEGGSSGNTIYF.

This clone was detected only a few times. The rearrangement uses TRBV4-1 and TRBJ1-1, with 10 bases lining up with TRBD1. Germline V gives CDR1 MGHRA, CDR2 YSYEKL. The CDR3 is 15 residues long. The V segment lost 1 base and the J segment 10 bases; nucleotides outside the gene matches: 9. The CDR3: CASSQASTGGERAFF. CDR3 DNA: TGCGCCAGCAGCCAAGCTTCGACAGGGGGCGAGAGAGCTTTCTTT.

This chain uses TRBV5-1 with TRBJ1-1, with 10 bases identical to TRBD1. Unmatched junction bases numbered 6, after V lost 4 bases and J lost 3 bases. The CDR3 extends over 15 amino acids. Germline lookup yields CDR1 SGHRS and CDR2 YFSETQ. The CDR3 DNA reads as TGCGCCAGCAGCCCCCGACAGGGGGCGGACACTGAAGCTTTCTTT. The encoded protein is CASSPRQGADTEAFF.

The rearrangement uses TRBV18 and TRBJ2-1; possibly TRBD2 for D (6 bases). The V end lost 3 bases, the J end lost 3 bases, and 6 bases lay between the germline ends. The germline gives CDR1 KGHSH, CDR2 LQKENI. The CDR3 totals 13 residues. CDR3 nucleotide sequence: TGTGCCAGCTCACCGGGAGGCTACAATGAGCAGTTCTTC. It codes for CASSPGGYNEQFF. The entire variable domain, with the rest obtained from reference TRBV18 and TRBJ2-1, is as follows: NAGVMQNPRHLVRRRGQEARLRCSPMKGHSHVYWYRQLPEEGLKFMVYLQKENIIDESGMPKERFSAEFPKEGPSILRIQQVVRGDSAAYFCASSPGGYNEQFFGPGTRLTVL.